This T cell receptor beta chain was profiled in a study of blood T cell repertoires in COVID-19. At the level of the study: PBMCs, B-cell-depleted T cells, or T cells provided the cDNA or gDNA that made up the material.

Sequencing used immunoSEQ multiplex PCR; TCRdb keeps in-frame clones, though not all of them. The data contain over 250,000 clones, less than 90% of them singletons. The CDR3 contains 14 residues. In germline, CDR1 is MDHEN, CDR2 SYDVKM. J was trimmed by 3 bases and V by 5 bases; bases with no gene match: 5. The receptor was isolated from a man in his fifties or sixties who had recovered from COVID-19. The sequencing sample was made of peripheral blood. The chain links TRBV28 to TRBJ2-7; 9 nucleotides align to TRBD1. In DNA form, the CDR3 reads TGTGCCAGCAGTCCCACAGGGGGCAACTACGAGCAGTACTTC. This encodes CASSPTGGNYEQYF.